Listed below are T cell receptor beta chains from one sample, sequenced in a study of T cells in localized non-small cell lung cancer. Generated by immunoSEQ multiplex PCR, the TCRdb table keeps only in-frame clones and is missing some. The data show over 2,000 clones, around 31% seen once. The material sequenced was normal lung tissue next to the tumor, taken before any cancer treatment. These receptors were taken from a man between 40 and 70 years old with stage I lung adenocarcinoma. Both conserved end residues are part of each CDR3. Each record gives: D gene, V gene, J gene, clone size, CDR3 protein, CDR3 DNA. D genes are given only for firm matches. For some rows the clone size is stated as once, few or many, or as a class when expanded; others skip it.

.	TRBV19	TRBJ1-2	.	CATGANYGYTF	TGTGCCACCGGAGCTAACTATGGCTACACCTTC
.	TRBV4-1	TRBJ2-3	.	CASSQPIRQDTQYF	TGCGCCAGCAGCCAACCCATCCGCCAAGATACGCAGTATTTT
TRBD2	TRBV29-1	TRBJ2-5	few	CSVDRRGGGETQYF	TGCAGCGTGGATCGGCGGGGGGGCGGGGAGACCCAGTACTTC
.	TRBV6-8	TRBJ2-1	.	CASSYGTAPGEQFF	TGTGCCAGCAGTTACGGGACGGCCCCCGGGGAGCAGTTCTTC
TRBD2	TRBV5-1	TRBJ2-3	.	CASSGSAGGGDTQYF	TGCGCCAGCAGCGGGTCCGCGGGGGGCGGGGATACGCAGTATTTT
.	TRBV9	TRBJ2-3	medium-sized	CASSVEQGGTDTQYF	TGTGCCAGCAGCGTAGAACAGGGCGGCACAGATACGCAGTATTTT
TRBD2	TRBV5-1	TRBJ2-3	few	CASSSRGLAVDTQYF	TGCGCCAGCAGCAGCCGAGGACTAGCAGTGGATACGCAGTATTTT
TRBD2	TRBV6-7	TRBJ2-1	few	CASSEGQRGGDNEQFF	TGTGCCAGCAGCGAGGGGCAACGGGGGGGAGACAATGAGCAGTTCTTC
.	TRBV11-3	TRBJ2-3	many	CASSFRGANTDTQYF	TGTGCCAGCAGCTTTCGGGGGGCAAACACAGATACGCAGTATTTT
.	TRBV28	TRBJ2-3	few	CASSAPPDLTDTQYF	TGTGCCAGCAGTGCGCCCCCCGACCTCACAGATACGCAGTATTTT
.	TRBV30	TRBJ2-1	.	CAWSPMNEQFF	TGTGCCTGGAGCCCTATGAATGAGCAGTTCTTC
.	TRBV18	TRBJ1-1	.	CASSPGWGTKLNTEAFF	TGTGCCAGCTCACCAGGGTGGGGGACAAAGCTGAACACTGAAGCTTTCTTT
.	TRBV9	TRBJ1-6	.	CASSTSGYNSPLHF	TGTGCCAGCAGTACGAGCGGCTATAATTCACCCCTCCACTTT
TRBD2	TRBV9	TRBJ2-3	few	CASSGLGGGPDTQYF	TGTGCCAGCAGTGGTCTCGGCGGGGGGCCAGATACGCAGTATTTT
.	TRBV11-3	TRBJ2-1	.	CASSLVGRESYNEQFF	TGTGCCAGCAGCTTGGTCGGCAGGGAGTCCTACAATGAGCAGTTCTTC
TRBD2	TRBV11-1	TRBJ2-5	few	CASSFGTSHRETQYF	TGTGCCAGCAGCTTTGGGACTAGTCATAGGGAGACCCAGTACTTC
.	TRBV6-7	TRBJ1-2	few	CASSYVGGLGYTF	TGTGCCAGCAGTTACGTTGGGGGGCTTGGCTACACCTTC
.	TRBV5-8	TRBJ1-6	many	CASSFVGSSPLHF	TGTGCCAGCAGCTTTGTTGGTAGCTCACCCCTCCACTTT
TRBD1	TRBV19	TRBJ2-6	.	CASSIDLGTGYGANVLTF	TGTGCCAGTAGTATAGATCTAGGGACAGGATATGGGGCCAACGTCCTGACTTTC
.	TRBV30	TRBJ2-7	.	CAWSVQGDEQYF	TGTGCCTGGAGTGTGCAAGGCGACGAGCAGTACTTC
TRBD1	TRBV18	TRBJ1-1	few	CASSSWTGVEAFF	TGTGCCAGCTCATCGTGGACAGGGGTTGAAGCTTTCTTT
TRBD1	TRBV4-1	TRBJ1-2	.	CASRPGQGANYGYTF	TGCGCCAGCAGACCGGGACAGGGGGCTAACTATGGCTACACCTTC
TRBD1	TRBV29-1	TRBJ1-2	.	CSIGQGATNYGYTF	TGCAGTATTGGACAGGGGGCGACGAACTATGGCTACACCTTC
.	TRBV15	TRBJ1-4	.	CATSRDPATGGGEKLFF	TGTGCCACCAGCAGAGATCCGGCGACGGGGGGCGGTGAAAAACTGTTTTTT
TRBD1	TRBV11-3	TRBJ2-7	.	CASSLETGTGVEQYF	TGTGCCAGCAGCTTAGAAACCGGGACAGGGGTCGAGCAGTACTTC
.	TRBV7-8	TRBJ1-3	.	CASSQGGGNTIYF	TGTGCCAGCAGCCAGGGAGGTGGAAACACCATATATTTT
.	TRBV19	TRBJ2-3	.	CASSMGWGFTDTQYF	TGTGCCAGTAGTATGGGTTGGGGATTCACAGATACGCAGTATTTT
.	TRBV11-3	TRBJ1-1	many	CASSLVRAGTEAFF	TGTGCCAGCAGCTTAGTCCGGGCCGGCACTGAAGCTTTCTTT
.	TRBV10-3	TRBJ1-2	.	CAISENKNYGYTF	TGTGCCATCAGTGAGAACAAGAACTATGGCTACACCTTC
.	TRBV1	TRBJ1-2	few	CASSQPDSLYGYTF	TGCGCCAGCAGCCAACCGGACAGCCTCTATGGCTACACCTTC
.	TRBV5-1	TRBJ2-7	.	CASSWEPGPNEQYF	TGCGCCAGCAGCTGGGAACCGGGCCCTAACGAGCAGTACTTC
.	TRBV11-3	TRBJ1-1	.	CASSSQQGNTEAFF	TGTGCCAGCAGCTCCCAACAGGGGAACACTGAAGCTTTCTTT
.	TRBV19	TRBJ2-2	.	CASSPQTTGELFF	TGTGCCAGTAGCCCTCAGACTACCGGGGAGCTGTTTTTT
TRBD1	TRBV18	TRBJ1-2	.	CASSPEGQGNYGYTF	TGTGCCAGCTCACCGGAGGGACAGGGGAACTATGGCTACACCTTC
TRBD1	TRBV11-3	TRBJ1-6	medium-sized	CASSRGQANSPLHF	TGTGCCAGCAGCAGGGGACAGGCAAATTCACCCCTCCACTTT
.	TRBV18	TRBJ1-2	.	CASSPGTERGYTF	TGTGCCAGCTCACCTGGGACGGAGAGGGGCTACACCTTC
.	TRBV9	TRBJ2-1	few	CASRPDQYNEQFF	TGTGCCAGCAGACCCGATCAGTACAATGAGCAGTTCTTC
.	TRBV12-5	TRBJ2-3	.	CASGPGQGGDTQYF	TGTGCTAGTGGTCCCGGACAGGGAGGGGATACGCAGTATTTT
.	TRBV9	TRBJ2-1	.	CASSVDPGDEQFF	TGTGCCAGCAGCGTAGATCCGGGCGATGAGCAGTTCTTC
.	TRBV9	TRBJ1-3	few	CASSGRGSGNTIYF	TGTGCCAGCAGCGGGAGGGGTTCTGGAAACACCATATATTTT
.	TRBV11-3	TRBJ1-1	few	CASSLFGPAIMNTEAFF	TGTGCCAGCAGCTTGTTTGGGCCCGCTATTATGAACACTGAAGCTTTCTTT
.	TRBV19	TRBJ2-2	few	CASTPTWTVSNTGELFF	TGTGCCAGTACCCCTACCTGGACAGTTTCGAACACCGGGGAGCTGTTTTTT
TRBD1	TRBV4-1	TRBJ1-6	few	CASSQDDRDRNNSPLHF	TGCGCCAGCAGCCAAGATGACCGGGACAGGAATAATTCACCCCTCCATTTT
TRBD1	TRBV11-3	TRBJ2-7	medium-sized	CASSSSDRGLHEQYF	TGTGCCAGCAGCTCCAGCGACAGGGGGCTCCACGAGCAGTACTTC
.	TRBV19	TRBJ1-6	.	CASRLDGMGNSPLHF	TGTGCCAGTAGGCTAGACGGCATGGGCAATTCACCCCTCCACTTT
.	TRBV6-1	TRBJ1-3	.	CASSEALEGGNTIYF	TGTGCCAGCAGTGAAGCGCTGGAGGGAGGAAACACCATATATTTT
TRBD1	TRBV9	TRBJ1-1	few	CASSGTGGVTEAFF	TGTGCCAGCAGCGGGACAGGGGGCGTCACTGAAGCTTTCTTT
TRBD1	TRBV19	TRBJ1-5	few	CASSIHDRGPGPQHF	TGTGCCAGTAGTATTCACGACAGGGGGCCGGGGCCCCAGCATTTT
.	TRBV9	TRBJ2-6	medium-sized	CASKSDGANVLTF	TGTGCCAGCAAAAGCGATGGGGCCAACGTCCTGACTTTC
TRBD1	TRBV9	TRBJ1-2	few	CASSASGQPYGYTF	TGTGCCAGCAGCGCGTCGGGACAGCCCTATGGCTACACCTTC
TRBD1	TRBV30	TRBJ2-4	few	CAWSGTGLAKNIQYF	TGTGCCTGGAGTGGGACAGGTCTAGCCAAAAACATTCAGTACTTC
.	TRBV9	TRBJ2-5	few	CASRDTEQKETQYF	TGTGCCAGCAGAGATACAGAGCAAAAAGAGACCCAGTACTTC
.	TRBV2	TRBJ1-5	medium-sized	CASSGDGGQPQHF	TGTGCCAGCAGTGGGGATGGAGGTCAGCCCCAGCATTTT
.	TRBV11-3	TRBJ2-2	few	CASSSGTNTGELFF	TGTGCCAGCAGCTCCGGGACAAACACCGGGGAGCTGTTTTTT
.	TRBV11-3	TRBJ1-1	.	CASSLDDRTNTEAFF	TGTGCCAGCAGCTTAGACGACAGGACGAACACTGAAGCTTTCTTT
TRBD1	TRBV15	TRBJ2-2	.	CATDRDRDTGELFF	TGTGCCACTGACCGGGACAGGGACACCGGGGAGCTGTTTTTT
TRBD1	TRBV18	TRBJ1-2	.	CASSAGTGKGAVYGYTF	TGTGCCAGCTCCGCCGGGACAGGGAAAGGGGCGGTTTATGGCTACACCTTC
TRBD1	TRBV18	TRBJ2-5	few	CASSPQGAAETQYF	TGTGCCAGCTCACCACAGGGGGCGGCAGAGACCCAGTACTTC
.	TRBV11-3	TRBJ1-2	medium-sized	CASSLANSNYGYTF	TGTGCCAGCAGCTTGGCAAACAGTAACTATGGCTACACCTTC